Listed below are T cell receptor beta chains from one sample, sequenced in a study of T cell repertoires in cytomegalovirus infection. Their antigen targets remain unknown. TCRdb passed the reads through MiXCR, listing each CDR3 protein once. The sample yields approximately 730,000 distinct CDR3 sequences, around 32% seen once. The sample consisted of cultured PBMCs, taken from culture after CMV antigen stimulation. The receptors shown here come from a human donor in good health (CMV status not recorded). Some clones in this sample may be carry-over from other donors' samples. Each CDR3 is given with its conserved first and last residue. The order of the fields is clone size, J gene, D gene, V gene, CDR3 DNA, CDR3 protein. The D gene is left open where the match is weak. Clone size, where shown, is once, few, many, or a class for clones that have expanded.

. | TRBJ2-1 | TRBD2 | TRBV19 | TGTGCCAGTAGTAGGCAGAGCGGGAGGCTCTACAATGAGCAGTTCTTC | CASSRQSGRLYNEQFF
few | TRBJ1-3 | . | TRBV7-7 | TGTGCCAGCAGCCCCCACGGTCAGCCCATGGGGCCCGACACCATATATTTT | CASSPHGQPMGPDTIYF
. | TRBJ2-3 | . | TRBV10-3 | TGTGCCATCAGTGAGCCCCTTCTGGATACGCAGTATTTT | CAISEPLLDTQYF
. | TRBJ2-7 | TRBD1 | TRBV20-1 | TGCAGTGCCAACCCCGCCGGGACAGGGTTATACGAGCAGTACTTC | CSANPAGTGLYEQYF
few | TRBJ2-3 | . | TRBV4-3 | TGCGCCAGCAGCCAAGCCCGCCGAGGTGTAGATACGCAGTATTTT | CASSQARRGVDTQYF
. | TRBJ1-1 | . | TRBV12-5 | TGTGCTAGTGGTTTGGTACGGGGGGGTAGCGTGAACACTGAAGCTTTCTTT | CASGLVRGGSVNTEAFF
. | TRBJ2-1 | . | TRBV11-2 | TGTGCCAGCAGCCAGAACGGATACAATGAGCAGTTCTTC | CASSQNGYNEQFF
many | TRBJ1-2 | . | TRBV7-2 | TGTGCCAGCAGCTTAGATCAGGGGAGGGTGGGGTACTATGGCTACACCTTC | CASSLDQGRVGYYGYTF
few | TRBJ2-6 | . | TRBV4-1 | TGCGCCAGCAGCCAAATCTCAACCCCCGGGGCCAACGTCCTGACTTTC | CASSQISTPGANVLTF
once | TRBJ2-7 | TRBD2 | TRBV7-6 | TGTGCCCGCAGGTCCGGGACTAGCGTCGAGCAGTACTTC | CARRSGTSVEQYF
many | TRBJ2-7 | TRBD1 | TRBV7-8 | TGTGCCAGCAGCTCCGGGACAGACAAGCAGTACTTC | CASSSGTDKQYF
few | TRBJ1-5 | . | TRBV19 | TGTGCCAGTAGTATAGAAGGGTATAGCAATCAGCCCCAGCATTTT | CASSIEGYSNQPQHF
few | TRBJ1-3 | TRBD1 | TRBV20-1 | TGCAGTGCTGGGACAGGCTCTGGAAACACCATATATTTT | CSAGTGSGNTIYF
. | TRBJ2-3 | TRBD1 | TRBV6-2/TRBV6-3 | TGTGCCAGCAGTTACCGGGACAGGGGGCGAACAGATACGCAGTATTTT | CASSYRDRGRTDTQYF
few | TRBJ2-7 | . | TRBV6-1 | TGTGCCAGCAGTGAACACAGGCCCTACGAGCAGTACTTC | CASSEHRPYEQYF
. | TRBJ2-5 | . | TRBV7-9 | TGTGCCAGCAGCTTAGGGGAACAGGGAGATCAAGAGACCCAGTACTTC | CASSLGEQGDQETQYF
. | TRBJ2-1 | . | TRBV20-1 | TGCAGTGCTATAGCGGCGCTGGCGCGTGAGCAGTTCTTC | CSAIAALAREQFF
. | TRBJ2-1 | . | TRBV7-2 | TGTGCCAGCAGCCCGGATAACAATGAGCAGTTCTTC | CASSPDNNEQFF
. | TRBJ1-3 | . | TRBV4-1 | TGCGCCAGCAGCCAGCACGTGGTAATAGGAAACACCATATATTTT | CASSQHVVIGNTIYF
. | TRBJ2-5 | TRBD1 | TRBV12-3/TRBV12-4 | TGTGCCAGCAGTGTGGACAGGAAAGAGACCCAGTACTTC | CASSVDRKETQYF
. | TRBJ2-7 | TRBD2 | TRBV12-3/TRBV12-4 | TGTGCCAGCAGCTCTCCGGGTAGCGGGGATTACGAGCAGTACTTC | CASSSPGSGDYEQYF
few | TRBJ2-3 | TRBD2 | TRBV7-8 | TGTGCCAGCAGCACCCTAGCGGGAGAGGCAGATACGCAGTATTTT | CASSTLAGEADTQYF
few | TRBJ2-7 | . | TRBV18 | TGTGCCAGCTCACCCGGAGGACAGTACGAGCAGTACTTC | CASSPGGQYEQYF
few | TRBJ2-3 | TRBD2 | TRBV18 | TGTGCCAGCTCACCAGGGACTAGCGGGGGGCCAGATACGCAGTATTTT | CASSPGTSGGPDTQYF
. | TRBJ2-7 | . | TRBV19 | TGTGCCAGTAGTATCTCCTGGGTAGGTTACGAGCAGTACTTC | CASSISWVGYEQYF
. | TRBJ1-5 | . | TRBV4-1 | TGCGCCAGCAGCCAAGAGGTCGGGGGGTATCAGCCCCAGCATTTT | CASSQEVGGYQPQHF
. | TRBJ1-6 | . | TRBV7-2 | TGTGCCAGCAGCTCCAGGGTTATTACACCCCTCCACTTT | CASSSRVITPLHF
. | TRBJ1-1 | . | TRBV30 | TGTGCCTGGGGGGGGGACACTGAAGCTTTCTTT | CAWGGDTEAFF
. | TRBJ2-2 | TRBD2 | TRBV6-5 | TGTGCCAGCAGTTACTTTACTAGCGGGAACACCGGGGAGCTGTTTTTT | CASSYFTSGNTGELFF
. | TRBJ1-1 | . | TRBV11-2 | TGTGCCAGCAGCACCGAGGTGAACACTGAAGCTTTCTTT | CASSTEVNTEAFF
many | TRBJ2-7 | . | TRBV7-2 | TGTGCCAGCAGCTTCGCCAGGGCCTACGAGCAGTACTTC | CASSFARAYEQYF
. | TRBJ1-5 | TRBD1 | TRBV2 | TGTGCCAGCAGTAAGGACAGGGGACCGAATCAGCCCCAGCATTTT | CASSKDRGPNQPQHF
. | TRBJ1-6 | . | TRBV2 | TGTGCCAGCAGTTCGCCGGGACACCTCAAATTGAATTCACCCCTCCACTTT | CASSSPGHLKLNSPLHF
few | TRBJ1-1 | . | TRBV7-6 | TGTGCCAGCAGCTTAAAGTCAGGGGTGGCCGTGAACACTGAAGCTTTCTTT | CASSLKSGVAVNTEAFF
once | TRBJ1-6 | . | TRBV2 | TGTGCCAGCAGTGAAGCGCTTCGAGACCCAAGGTCACCCCTCCACTTT | CASSEALRDPRSPLHF
few | TRBJ1-4 | . | TRBV4-1 | TGCGCCAGCAGCCCTTACGGTAATAGGCTGTTTTTT | CASSPYGNRLFF
. | TRBJ2-5 | TRBD2 | TRBV7-6 | TGTGCCAGCAGCTGGTCTAGCGGAGAGACCCAGTACTTC | CASSWSSGETQYF
few | TRBJ1-5 | . | TRBV7-6 | TGTGCCAGCAGCATCTTGATAGGTAATCAGCCCCAGCATTTT | CASSILIGNQPQHF
. | TRBJ1-2 | . | TRBV7-9 | TGTGCCAGCAGCTTGGTTTTTGGGTCCCCGTTGAAACGGGGCTACACCTTC | CASSLVFGSPLKRGYTF
. | TRBJ1-6 | . | TRBV18 | TGTGCCAGCTCACCATATCACGGGACGGAGGATAATTCACCCCTCCACTTT | CASSPYHGTEDNSPLHF
. | TRBJ2-1 | . | TRBV6-8 | TGTGCCAGCAGCCAGGGGAGCGGCGTTTCCTACAATGAGCAGTTCTTC | CASSQGSGVSYNEQFF
. | TRBJ1-1 | . | TRBV2 | TGTGCCAGCAAGACTGGACTCTTGAACACTGAAGCTTTCTTT | CASKTGLLNTEAFF
. | TRBJ1-1 | TRBD1 | TRBV6-1 | TGTGCCAGCACCCTGTCTGGGACAGCCACTGAAGCTTTCTTT | CASTLSGTATEAFF
few | TRBJ2-5 | . | TRBV12-3/TRBV12-4 | TGTGCCAGCAGTTCCTATGGGGGTCTGGTAGAGACCCAGTACTTC | CASSSYGGLVETQYF
many | TRBJ2-1 | TRBD2 | TRBV7-2 | TGTGCCAGCAGAGGGAGCCCTAGCGGGAATGAGCAGTTCTTC | CASRGSPSGNEQFF
few | TRBJ2-3 | . | TRBV11-2 | TGTGCCAGCAGCTACAGGCGCGGTACTAGCACAGATACGCAGTATTTT | CASSYRRGTSTDTQYF
. | TRBJ1-2 | TRBD1 | TRBV19 | TGTGCCAGTAGTACCCTGGGACAGGGTTTTTCTGGCTACACCTTC | CASSTLGQGFSGYTF
few | TRBJ2-3 | TRBD2 | TRBV7-9 | TGTGCCAGCAGCTTGGGACTAGCGGTGAGCACAGATACGCAGTATTTT | CASSLGLAVSTDTQYF
. | TRBJ2-3 | TRBD2 | TRBV11-2 | TGTGCCAGCTCGGCGAATAGCGGGGGAAGTACGCAGTATTTT | CASSANSGGSTQYF